The next 23 T cell receptor beta chains were all read from a single sample in a study of cytomegalovirus exposure and HLA in healthy donors. The PCR ran on 60 Vbeta and 13 Jbeta primers. Sequencing used immunoSEQ multiplex PCR; TCRdb keeps in-frame clones, though not all of them. The sample contains around 180,000 clones, around 81% of which appear only once. Sequencing was performed on PBMCs. The receptors stem from a woman younger than 35 in good health and CMV-seropositive.

The chain employs TRBV11-3 and TRBJ1-1, with D perhaps matching TRBD1 (5 bases). CDR1 is SGHNT, CDR2 YENEEA, per germline. Trimming stripped 7 bases from V and 3 bases from J, with 18 bases between. The CDR3 consists of 15 residues. CDR3 sequence: CASNPSWGGDTEAFF. CDR3 bases: TGTGCCAGCAACCCCAGTTGGGGGGGGGACACTGAAGCTTTCTTT.

This clone showed up just a few times. V usage is TRBV19 and J usage is TRBJ2-2; maybe TRBD1 (6 bases). CDR1 and CDR2 (germline): LNHDA, SQIVND (reference sequence). The V gene lost 8 bases and the J gene lost 5 bases, with 18 bases spanning the gap. The CDR3 contains 15 residues. CDR3 protein: CASGSLQGWTGELFF. DNA for the CDR3: TGTGCCAGTGGTAGTCTCCAGGGGTGGACCGGGGAGCTGTTTTTT.

This chain connects TRBV5-4 to TRBJ2-7, with a possible D match to TRBD1 (6 bases). Germline-derived CDR1 and CDR2 are SGHNT and YYREEE (reference sequence). With 2 bases removed from V and 4 bases from J, the gap between germline ends came to 10 bases. The CDR3 has 13 amino acids. CDR3 residues: CASSFWGRYEQYV. For the CDR3, the DNA is TGTGCCAGCAGCTTTTGGGGGCGGTACGAGCAGTACGTC.

This clone showed up just a few times. The V gene is TRBV11-3, the J gene TRBJ2-3; 9 bases fit TRBD2. Germline V gene data show CDR1 as SGHNT and CDR2 as YENEEA. V was clipped by 4 bases and J by 6 bases; unmatched bases: 8. There are 15 residues in the CDR3. This CDR3 is CASSSGASGVDTQYF. CDR3 DNA: TGTGCCAGCAGCTCCGGGGCTAGCGGGGTGGATACGCAGTATTTT. Full variable domain (outside the CDR3, taken from reference TRBV11-3 and TRBJ2-3): EAGVVQSPRYKIIEKKQPVAFWCNPISGHNTLYWYLQNLGQGPELLIRYENEEAVDDSQLPKDRFSAERLKGVDSTLKIQPAELGDSAVYLCASSSGASGVDTQYFGPGTRLTVL.

The chain carries TRBV9 and TRBJ2-1, with D maybe TRBD1 (6 bases). The V and J ends lost 2 bases and 10 bases respectively, with 16 bases between them. Germline assignment: CDR1 SGDLS and CDR2 YYNGEE. The CDR3 has 14 amino acids. CDR3: CASSVRGDIPEQFF. The CDR3 nucleotides are TGTGCCAGCAGCGTCAGAGGGGACATCCCCGAGCAGTTCTTC.

The V call is TRBV21-1, the J call TRBJ2-5; the DNA was not used to check the table's D call, TRBD1. TRBV21-1 is annotated as a pseudogene. The CDR3 has 15 residues. The CDR3 region has the DNA TGTGCCAGCAGCAAAAGGGGGACAGTCCAAGAGACCCAGTACTTC. Its translation: CASSKRGTVQETQYF.

The chain uses TRBV29-1 and TRBJ1-2, with a possible D match to TRBD1 (5 bases). The length of the CDR3 is 11 residues. CDR1 and CDR2 (germline): SQVTM, ANQGSEA. Trimming removed 6 bases at V and 4 bases at J, with 9 bases between. The DNA for the CDR3 is TGCAGCGTGGGGGAGGTCTATGGCTACACCTTC. Residues: CSVGEVYGYTF.

The V call is TRBV5-6, the J call TRBJ1-6, with 9 bases that match TRBD1. The CDR3 is made up of 16 amino acids. The trim removed 7 bases at V and 7 bases at J, leaving 12 bases unmatched. The germline gives CDR1 SGHDT, CDR2 YYEEEE. The CDR3 here is CASGGTGTGKNSPLHF. As DNA, the CDR3 is TGTGCCAGCGGAGGAACCGGGACAGGGAAAAATTCACCCCTCCACTTT.

V is TRBV6-5 and J is TRBJ1-1; D perhaps matches TRBD1 (5 bases). This CDR3 comprises 13 residues. V lost 8 bases to trimming and J lost 7 bases, with 17 bases between them. Germline loops: CDR1 MNHEY, CDR2 SVGAGI. CDR3 sequence: CASADLWGGEAFF. DNA for the CDR3: TGTGCCAGCGCTGACCTCTGGGGGGGTGAAGCTTTCTTT.

The genes are TRBV14 and TRBJ2-3, with D maybe TRBD2 (5 bases). The CDR3 consists of 15 residues. Trimming removed 1 base at V and 0 bases at J, with 8 bases between. Germline V gives CDR1 SGHDN, CDR2 FVKESK. CDR3 residues: CASSQGTGSTDTQYF. CDR3 DNA sequence: TGTGCCAGCAGCCAAGGGACTGGGAGCACAGATACGCAGTATTTT.

The chain couples TRBV7-2 to TRBJ2-3; possibly TRBD2 for D (5 bases). CDR3 length equals 16 residues. V lost 5 bases and J 2 bases, leaving 17 bases between the germline ends. Germline CDR1 reads SGHTA; CDR2 reads FQGNSA. CDR3 coding DNA: TGTGCCAGCAGCCGGGTCGTGGTAGCGAACACAGATACGCAGTATTTT. Protein sequence: CASSRVVVANTDTQYF.

The genes are TRBV9 and TRBJ2-3, with TRBD1 matching 7 bases. V lost 4 bases to trimming and J lost 6 bases; unmatched junction nucleotides: 11. CDR3 length: 15 amino acids. Germline V gives CDR1 SGDLS, CDR2 YYNGEE. The CDR3: CASSPGTDRLDTQYF. CDR3 coding DNA: TGTGCCAGCAGCCCAGGGACAGACCGACTCGATACGCAGTATTTT.

V is TRBV7-9 and J is TRBJ1-2; 8 bases line up with TRBD1. The CDR3 covers 18 residues. Germline trimming cut 5 bases from V and 6 bases from J; bases unmatched to any gene: 20. CDR1 is SEHNR, CDR2 FQNEAQ, per germline (reference sequence). The CDR3 DNA sequence: TGTGCCAGCAGCCACGGACAGGGCACCCAAAAAAACGGGGATGGCTACACCTTC. Translation: CASSHGQGTQKNGDGYTF.

V is TRBV7-6 and J is TRBJ2-2, with 9 bases that match TRBD2. This CDR3 comprises 16 residues. J was trimmed by 6 bases and V by 5 bases; bases with no gene match: 10. Germline loops: CDR1 SGHVS, CDR2 FNYEAQ. CDR3 nucleotides: TGTGCCAGCAGCCCATCTTATGGGACTAGCTCCGGGGAGCTGTTTTTT. It specifies CASSPSYGTSSGELFF. The variable domain in full, completed from reference TRBV7-6 and TRBJ2-2, reads GAGVSQSPRYKVTKRGQDVALRCDPISGHVSLYWYRQALGQGPEFLTYFNYEAQQDKSGLPNDRFSAERPEGSISTLTIQRTEQRDSAMYRCASSPSYGTSSGELFFGEGSRLTVL.

The V gene is TRBV4-2, the J gene TRBJ2-5; 9 bases map to TRBD1. The CDR3 is made up of 15 amino acids. Trimming at V came to 4 bases and at J to 4 bases, leaving 7 bases not matched to a gene. Germline assignment: CDR1 LGHNA and CDR2 YNFKEQ. CDR3 sequence reads: CASSPTMTGGETQYF. DNA for the CDR3: TGTGCCAGCAGCCCAACAATGACAGGGGGAGAGACCCAGTACTTC.

This chain connects TRBV7-6 to TRBJ1-1; D is possibly TRBD1 (6 bases). Trimming took 4 bases from V and 4 from J, leaving 10 bases between them. The CDR3 has 13 residues. Looked up from germline, CDR1 is SGHVS and CDR2 is FNYEAQ. The CDR3 nucleotides read TGTGCCAGCAGCTACAGGGAAGGCACTGAAGCTTTCTTT. The encoded protein is CASSYREGTEAFF.

Details on this clone: At the DNA level, this CDR3 is encoded by other sequences in the same sample as well. The chain employs TRBV4-2 and TRBJ2-5; 9 bases agree with TRBD2. After removal of 0 bases from V and 2 bases from J, the junction contained 7 bases not matched to a gene. Germline CDR1 and CDR2: LGHNA and YNFKEQ. This CDR3 is 17 amino acids long. The CDR3 reads CASSQDGPAGGQETQYF. The CDR3 nucleotides read TGTGCCAGCAGCCAAGATGGTCCAGCGGGGGGTCAAGAGACCCAGTACTTC.

V and J are TRBV7-3 and TRBJ2-1, with D maybe TRBD1 (6 bases). The V gene lost 4 bases and the J gene lost 3 bases, with 13 bases spanning the gap. The CDR3 runs 15 residues. The germline gives CDR1 SGHTA, CDR2 FQGTGA. The CDR3 region is CASSSRTAGYNEQFF. Here the CDR3 DNA reads TGTGCCAGCAGCTCCAGGACAGCAGGCTACAATGAGCAGTTCTTC.

To note about this clone: One end of the junction varies from germline; a read error may be responsible. V and J are TRBV7-9 and TRBJ2-2; 10 bases are shared with TRBD1. The CDR3 is 17 residues long. Germline CDR1 and CDR2: SEHNR and FQNEAQ (reference sequence). The CDR3 here is CSSSFLPGQGFTGELFF. In DNA, the CDR3 is TGTTCCAGCAGCTTCCTTCCGGGACAGGGGTTCACCGGGGAGCTGTTTTTT.

A single count supports this clone. The gene calls are TRBV19 and TRBJ2-1; no definite D call. Between the trimmed V and J ends, which lost 3 bases and 2 bases, there was a span of 11 bases. Germline loops: CDR1 LNHDA, CDR2 SQIVND (reference sequence). The CDR3 totals 15 residues. CDR3 in DNA: TGTGCCAGTAGTATCGGTCCCCCTCCCTACAATGAGCAGTTCTTC. Amino acids: CASSIGPPPYNEQFF.

The chain carries TRBV5-4 and TRBJ2-1; TRBD2 matches at 14 bases. CDR3 length equals 18 residues. Germline V lookup: CDR1 SGHNT, CDR2 YYREEE (reference sequence). Trimming at V came to 5 bases and at J to 2 bases, leaving 9 bases not matched to a gene. The CDR3 region is CASSLGLAGGGTYNEQFF. The CDR3, as DNA: TGTGCCAGCAGTCTAGGACTAGCGGGGGGCGGCACCTACAATGAGCAGTTCTTC.

This clone was found a few times. The chain joins TRBV5-3 to TRBJ1-6; 8 bases are a match to TRBD1. TRBV5-3 is filed as an ORF, its function uncertain. The J segment lost 5 bases and the V segment lost 6 bases, leaving 10 bases of the junction unmatched. The CDR3 totals 16 residues. Here the CDR3 reads CARIGRDRRNNSPLHF. CDR3 bases: TGTGCCAGAATCGGCCGGGACAGGAGAAATAATTCACCCCTCCACTTT.

The chain uses TRBV19 and TRBJ1-3, with unresolved D. This CDR3 region has 13 residues. V dropped 4 bases and J dropped 0 bases, with 4 bases sitting between them. Per the germline V gene, CDR1 is LNHDA and CDR2 is SQIVND (reference sequence). CDR3 coding DNA: TGTGCCAGTAGTACGTACTCTGGAAACACCATATATTTT. Residues: CASSTYSGNTIYF.